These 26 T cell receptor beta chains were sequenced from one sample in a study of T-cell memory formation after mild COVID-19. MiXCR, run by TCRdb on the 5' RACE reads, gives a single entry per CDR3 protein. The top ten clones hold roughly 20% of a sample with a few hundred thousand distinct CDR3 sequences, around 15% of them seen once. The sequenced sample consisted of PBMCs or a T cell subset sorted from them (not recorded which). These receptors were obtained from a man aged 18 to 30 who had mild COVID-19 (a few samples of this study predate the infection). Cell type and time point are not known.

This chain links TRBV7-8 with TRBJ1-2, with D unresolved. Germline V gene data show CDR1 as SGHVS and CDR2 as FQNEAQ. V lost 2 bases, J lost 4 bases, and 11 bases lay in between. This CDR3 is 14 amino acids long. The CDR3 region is CASSLFSSLYGYTF. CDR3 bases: TGTGCCAGCAGCTTATTTTCAAGTCTCTATGGCTACACCTTC.

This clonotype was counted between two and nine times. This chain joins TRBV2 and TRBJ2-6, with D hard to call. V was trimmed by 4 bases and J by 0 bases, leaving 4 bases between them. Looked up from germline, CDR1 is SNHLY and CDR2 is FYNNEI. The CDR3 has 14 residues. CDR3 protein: CASSGPSGANVLTF. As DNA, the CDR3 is TGTGCCAGCAGTGGGCCCTCTGGGGCCAACGTCCTGACTTTC.

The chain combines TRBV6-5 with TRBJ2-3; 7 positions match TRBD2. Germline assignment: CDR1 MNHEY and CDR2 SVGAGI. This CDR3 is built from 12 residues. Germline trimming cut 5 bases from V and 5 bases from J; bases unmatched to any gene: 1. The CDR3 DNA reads TGTGCCAGCAGTCGGGGGGAAGATACGCAGTATTTT. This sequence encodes CASSRGEDTQYF.

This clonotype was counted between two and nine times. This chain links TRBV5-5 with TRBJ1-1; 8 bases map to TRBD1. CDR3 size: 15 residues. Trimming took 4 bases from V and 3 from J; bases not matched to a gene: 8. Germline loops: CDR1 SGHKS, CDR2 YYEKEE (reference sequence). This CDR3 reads CASSVTGDPDTEAFF. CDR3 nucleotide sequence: TGTGCCAGCAGCGTGACAGGGGACCCCGACACTGAAGCTTTCTTT.

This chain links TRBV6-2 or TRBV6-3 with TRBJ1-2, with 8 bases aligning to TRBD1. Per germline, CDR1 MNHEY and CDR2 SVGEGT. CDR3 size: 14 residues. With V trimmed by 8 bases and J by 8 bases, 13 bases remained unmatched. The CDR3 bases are TGTGCCAGCTGGGGCGGACAGGGACGTCAAGGCTACACCTTC. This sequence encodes CASWGGQGRQGYTF.

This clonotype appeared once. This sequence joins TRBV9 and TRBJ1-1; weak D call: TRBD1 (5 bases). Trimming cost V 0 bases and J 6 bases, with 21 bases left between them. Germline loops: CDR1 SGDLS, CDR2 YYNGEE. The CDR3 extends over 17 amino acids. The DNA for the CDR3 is TGTGCCAGCAGCGTAGATCCACCCGGGGGGATGGTCGCTGAAGCTTTCTTT. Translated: CASSVDPPGGMVAEAFF. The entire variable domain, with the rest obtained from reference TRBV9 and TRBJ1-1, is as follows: DSGVTQTPKHLITATGQRVTLRCSPRSGDLSVYWYQQSLDQGLQFLIQYYNGEERAKGNILERFSAQQFPDLHSELNLSSLELGDSALYFCASSVDPPGGMVAEAFFGQGTRLTVV.

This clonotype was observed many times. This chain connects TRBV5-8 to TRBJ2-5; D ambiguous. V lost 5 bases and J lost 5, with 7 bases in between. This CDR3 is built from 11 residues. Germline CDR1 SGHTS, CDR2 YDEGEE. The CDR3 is CASRGFETQYF. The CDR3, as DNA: TGTGCCAGCAGGGGGTTCGAGACCCAGTACTTC.

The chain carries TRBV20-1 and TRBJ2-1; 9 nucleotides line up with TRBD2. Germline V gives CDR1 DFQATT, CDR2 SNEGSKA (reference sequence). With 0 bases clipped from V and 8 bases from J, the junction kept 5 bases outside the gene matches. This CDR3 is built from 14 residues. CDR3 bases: TGCAGTGCTAGAGAACGCGGGGGGGTGGATGAGCAGTTCTTC. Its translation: CSARERGGVDEQFF.

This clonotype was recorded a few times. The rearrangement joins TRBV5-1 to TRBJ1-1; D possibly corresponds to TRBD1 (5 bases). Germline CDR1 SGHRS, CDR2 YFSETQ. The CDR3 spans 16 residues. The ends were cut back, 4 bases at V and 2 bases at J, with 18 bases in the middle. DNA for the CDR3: TGCGCCAGCAGCGCACCCGCAGGGATAAGAAACACTGAAGCTTTCTTT. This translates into CASSAPAGIRNTEAFF.

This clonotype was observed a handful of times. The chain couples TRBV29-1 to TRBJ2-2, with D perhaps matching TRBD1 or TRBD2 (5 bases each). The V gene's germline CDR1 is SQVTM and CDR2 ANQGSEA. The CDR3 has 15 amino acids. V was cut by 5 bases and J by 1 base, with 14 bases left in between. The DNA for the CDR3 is TGCAGCGTTCGTTTCGGGGCACTGAACACCGGGGAGCTGTTTTTT. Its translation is CSVRFGALNTGELFF.

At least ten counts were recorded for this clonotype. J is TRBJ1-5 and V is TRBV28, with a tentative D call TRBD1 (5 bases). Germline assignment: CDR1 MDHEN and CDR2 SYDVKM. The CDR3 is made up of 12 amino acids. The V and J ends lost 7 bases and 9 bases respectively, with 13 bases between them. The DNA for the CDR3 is TGTGCCAGCACCTCGGGGGGGTTGCCCCAGCATTTT. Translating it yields CASTSGGLPQHF.

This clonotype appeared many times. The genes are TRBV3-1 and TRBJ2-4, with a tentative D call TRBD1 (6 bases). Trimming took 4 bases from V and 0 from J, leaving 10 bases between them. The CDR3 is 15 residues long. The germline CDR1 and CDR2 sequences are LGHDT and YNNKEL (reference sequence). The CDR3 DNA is TGTGCCAGCAGCCTCGGGACATTAGCCAAAAACATTCAGTACTTC. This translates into CASSLGTLAKNIQYF. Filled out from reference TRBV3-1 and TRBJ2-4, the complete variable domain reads DTAVSQTPKYLVTQMGNDKSIKCEQNLGHDTMYWYKQDSKKFLKIMFSYNNKELIINETVPNRFSPKSPDKAHLNLHINSLELGDSAVYFCASSLGTLAKNIQYFGAGTRLSVL.

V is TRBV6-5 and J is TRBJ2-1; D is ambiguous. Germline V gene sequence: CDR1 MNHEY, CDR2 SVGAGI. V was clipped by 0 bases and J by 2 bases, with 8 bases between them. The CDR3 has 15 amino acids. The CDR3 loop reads CASSYSVGPYNEQFF. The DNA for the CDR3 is TGTGCCAGCAGTTACTCGGTCGGACCCTACAATGAGCAGTTCTTC.

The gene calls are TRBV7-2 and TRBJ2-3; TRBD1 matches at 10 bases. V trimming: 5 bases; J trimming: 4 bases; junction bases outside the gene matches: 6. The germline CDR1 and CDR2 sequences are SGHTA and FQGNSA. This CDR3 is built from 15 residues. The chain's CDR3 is CASSNTGTGADTQYF. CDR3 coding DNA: TGTGCCAGCAGCAACACCGGGACAGGGGCAGATACGCAGTATTTT.

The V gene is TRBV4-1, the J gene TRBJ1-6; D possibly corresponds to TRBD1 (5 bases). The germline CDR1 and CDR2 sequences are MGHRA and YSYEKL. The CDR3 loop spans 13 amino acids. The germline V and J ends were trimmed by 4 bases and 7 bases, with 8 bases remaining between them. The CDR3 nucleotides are TGCGCCAGCAGCCGGGACGCGAATTCACCCCTCCACTTT. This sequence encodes CASSRDANSPLHF.

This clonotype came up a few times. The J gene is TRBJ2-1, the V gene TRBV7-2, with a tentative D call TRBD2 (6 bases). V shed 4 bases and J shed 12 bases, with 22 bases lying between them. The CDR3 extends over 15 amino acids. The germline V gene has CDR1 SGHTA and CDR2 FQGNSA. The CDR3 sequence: CASSSRGSPGGVQFF. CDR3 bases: TGTGCCAGCAGCTCTCGGGGGTCGCCTGGTGGGGTGCAGTTCTTC.

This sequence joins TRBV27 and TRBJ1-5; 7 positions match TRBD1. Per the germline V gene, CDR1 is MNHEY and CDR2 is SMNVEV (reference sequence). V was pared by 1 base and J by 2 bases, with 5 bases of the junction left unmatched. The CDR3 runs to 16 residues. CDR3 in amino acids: CASSLYYRGRNQPQHF. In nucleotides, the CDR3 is TGTGCCAGCAGTTTATACTACAGGGGTCGCAATCAGCCCCAGCATTTT.

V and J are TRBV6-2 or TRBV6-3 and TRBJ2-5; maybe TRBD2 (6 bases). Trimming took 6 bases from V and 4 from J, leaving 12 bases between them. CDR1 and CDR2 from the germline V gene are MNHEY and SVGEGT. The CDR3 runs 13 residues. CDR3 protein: CASRPTSRETQYF. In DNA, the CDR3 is TGTGCCAGCAGGCCCACTAGCAGAGAGACCCAGTACTTC.

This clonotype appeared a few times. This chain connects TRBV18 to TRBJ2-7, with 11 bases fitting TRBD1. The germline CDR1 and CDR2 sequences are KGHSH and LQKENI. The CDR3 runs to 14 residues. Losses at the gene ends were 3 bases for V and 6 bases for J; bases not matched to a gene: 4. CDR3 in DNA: TGTGCCAGCTCACCCGGGACAGGGGGAGGCGAGCAGTACTTC. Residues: CASSPGTGGGEQYF. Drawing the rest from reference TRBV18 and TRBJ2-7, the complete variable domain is NAGVMQNPRHLVRRRGQEARLRCSPMKGHSHVYWYRQLPEEGLKFMVYLQKENIIDESGMPKERFSAEFPKEGPSILRIQQVVRGDSAAYFCASSPGTGGGEQYFGPGTRLTVT.

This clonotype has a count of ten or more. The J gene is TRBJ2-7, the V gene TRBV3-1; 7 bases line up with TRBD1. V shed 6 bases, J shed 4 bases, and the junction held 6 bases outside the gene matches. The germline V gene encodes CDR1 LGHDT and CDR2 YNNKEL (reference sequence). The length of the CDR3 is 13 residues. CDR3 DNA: TGTGCCAGCAGTCTCCGGGACAGATACGAGCAGTACTTC. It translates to CASSLRDRYEQYF.

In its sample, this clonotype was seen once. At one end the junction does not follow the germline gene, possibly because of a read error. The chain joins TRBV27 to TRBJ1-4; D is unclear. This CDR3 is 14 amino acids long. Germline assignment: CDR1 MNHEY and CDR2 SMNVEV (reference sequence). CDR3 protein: CDSSFSGYNEKLFF. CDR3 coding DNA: TGTGACAGCAGTTTCTCGGGTTATAATGAAAAACTGTTTTTT.

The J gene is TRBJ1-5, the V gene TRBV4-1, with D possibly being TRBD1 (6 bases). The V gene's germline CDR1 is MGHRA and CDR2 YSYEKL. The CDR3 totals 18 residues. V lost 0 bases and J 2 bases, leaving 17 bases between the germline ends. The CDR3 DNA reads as TGCGCCAGCAGCCAAGACCCCCTAGGGACAATCGGCAATCAGCCCCAGCATTTT. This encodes CASSQDPLGTIGNQPQHF.

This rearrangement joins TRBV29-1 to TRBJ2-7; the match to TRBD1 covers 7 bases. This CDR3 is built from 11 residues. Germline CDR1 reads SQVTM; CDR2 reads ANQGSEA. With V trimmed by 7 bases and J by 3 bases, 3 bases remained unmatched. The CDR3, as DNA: TGCAGCGCCGGACAGGTCTACGAGCAGTACTTC. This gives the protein CSAGQVYEQYF.

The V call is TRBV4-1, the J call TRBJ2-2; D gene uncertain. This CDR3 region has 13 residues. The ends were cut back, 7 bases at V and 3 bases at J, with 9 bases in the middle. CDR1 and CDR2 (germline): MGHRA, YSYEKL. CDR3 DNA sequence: TGCGCCAGCACGGACGGAGACACCGGGGAGCTGTTTTTT. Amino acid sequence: CASTDGDTGELFF.

This chain's CDR3 is CSVEITVLAFF. In DNA form, the CDR3 reads TGCAGCGTTGAAATCACGGTCTTGGCTTTCTTT. The chain employs TRBV29-1 and TRBJ1-1; D unresolved. Trimming took 2 bases from V and 11 from J, leaving 12 bases between them. Germline lookup yields CDR1 SQVTM and CDR2 ANQGSEA. CDR3 length: 11 residues.

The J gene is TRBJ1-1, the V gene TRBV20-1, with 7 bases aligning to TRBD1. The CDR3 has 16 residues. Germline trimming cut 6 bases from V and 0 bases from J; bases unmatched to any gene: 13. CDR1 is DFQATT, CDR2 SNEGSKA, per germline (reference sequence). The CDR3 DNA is TGCAGTGCCCGCAAATACAGGGGCGTCATGAACACTGAAGCTTTCTTT. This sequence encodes CSARKYRGVMNTEAFF.